This is a list of T cell receptor beta chains from one sample in a study of T cell responses to AZD1222 COVID-19 vaccine. Sequencing used immunoSEQ multiplex PCR; TCRdb keeps in-frame clones, though not all of them. Seen here are 130,000 or so clones, over 85% observed once, and the top ten hold approximately 3.3%. The sample in question was peripheral blood, obtained on day 0 of AZD1222 vaccination. These receptors were obtained from an adult in good health. CDR3s include the opening cysteine and the closing phenylalanine or tryptophan. The D gene is left open where the match is weak. The listing skips clone size in some rows; elsewhere it reads once, few, many or a size class.

.,TRBV7-8,TRBJ2-2,TRBD2,TGTGCCAGCAGCTTGGGGAGCGGGAGGCCGGGAACCGGGGAGCTGTTTTTT,CASSLGSGRPGTGELFF
.,TRBV19,TRBJ1-2,.,TGTGCCAGTAGGCCAAACGACATCGACTATGGCTACACCTTC,CASRPNDIDYGYTF
.,TRBV5-8,TRBJ1-2,TRBD1,TGTGCCAGCAGCTCATGGGACAGGGGCCTTGGCTACACCTTC,CASSSWDRGLGYTF
.,TRBV6-2/TRBV6-3,TRBJ1-5,.,TGTGCCAGCAGTTCTTGGGGCACCTATAGCAATCAGCCCCAGCATTTT,CASSSWGTYSNQPQHF
.,TRBV28,TRBJ2-3,.,TGTGCCAGCAGTCTTGAGGGCACAGATACGCAGTATTTT,CASSLEGTDTQYF
.,TRBV27,TRBJ1-4,.,TGTGCCAGCAGCCAACTGGATTTAGTTAATGAAAAACTGTTTTTT,CASSQLDLVNEKLFF
.,TRBV28,TRBJ1-4,TRBD1,TGTGCCAGCAGTCCTCCGGGACAGCTTTACGAAAAACTGTTTTTT,CASSPPGQLYEKLFF
.,TRBV11-2,TRBJ1-2,.,TGTGCCAGCAGCTCCCTGGATGGAGGCGGCTACACCTTC,CASSSLDGGGYTF
once,TRBV9,TRBJ1-6,.,TGTGCCAGCAGCGTAGGTTTACAGAAGAATTCACCCCTCCACTTT,CASSVGLQKNSPLHF
.,TRBV28,TRBJ1-5,.,TGTGCCAGCAGTTTCCCTATCCGGGGACCCAATCAGCCCCAGCATTTT,CASSFPIRGPNQPQHF
.,TRBV11-2,TRBJ2-1,TRBD2,TGTGCCAGCAGCTCTCTAGCGGGAGACTCCTACAATGAGCAGTTCTTC,CASSSLAGDSYNEQFF
.,TRBV7-9,TRBJ2-7,.,TGTGCCAGCAGCTTAGTATTCGGGGTGTTTTCCTACGAGCAGTACTTC,CASSLVFGVFSYEQYF
.,TRBV29-1,TRBJ2-1,.,TGCAGCGTGAGGCGGACGCCCGACTACAATGAGCAGTTCTTC,CSVRRTPDYNEQFF
.,TRBV27,TRBJ2-7,.,TGTGCCAGCTCCCTCGAGGGCAGGGTAAGCTACGAGCAGTACTTC,CASSLEGRVSYEQYF
.,TRBV11-2,TRBJ1-2,TRBD1,TGTGCCAGCAGCTTAGCCTACAAGGGACAGGGATCTGATGGCTACACCTTC,CASSLAYKGQGSDGYTF
.,TRBV10-2,TRBJ1-1,.,TGCGCCAGCAGTGAGTCGCGGGGGGTAGCTTTCTTT,CASSESRGVAFF
.,TRBV6-5,TRBJ2-1,.,TGTGCCAGCAGGGGAAACTACAATGAGCAGTTCTTC,CASRGNYNEQFF
.,TRBV6-2/TRBV6-3,TRBJ2-1,.,TGTGCCAGCAGTTACTCCGGTAGCGCCAATGAGCAGTTCTTC,CASSYSGSANEQFF
.,TRBV11-2,TRBJ2-1,.,TGTGCCAGCAGAGATTTTAGGCGGAACTATGAGCAGTTCTTC,CASRDFRRNYEQFF
.,TRBV5-1,TRBJ2-7,TRBD2,TGCGCCAGCAGCGTGGGGACTAGCGGGAGTGGCGAGCAGTACTTC,CASSVGTSGSGEQYF
few,TRBV7-9,TRBJ1-1,TRBD1,TGTGCCGGACAGGGGGCTCTGAACACTGAAGCTTTCTTT,CAGQGALNTEAFF
.,TRBV6-5,TRBJ1-1,TRBD1,TGTGCCAGCAGTCTCCGACAGGGAGACACTGAAGCTTTCTTT,CASSLRQGDTEAFF
.,TRBV6-5,TRBJ2-7,.,TGTGCCAGCAGTTACTCGCAACAGGGAGCGTACGAGCAGTACTTC,CASSYSQQGAYEQYF
.,TRBV7-8,TRBJ2-3,.,TGTGCCAGCAGGCTAACAGCGGGCAGGAGCACAGATACGCAGTATTTT,CASRLTAGRSTDTQYF
.,TRBV6-2/TRBV6-3,TRBJ1-5,.,TGTGCCAGCAGCGAGCCATGGCCAAATCGTAGCAATCAGCCCCAGCATTTT,CASSEPWPNRSNQPQHF
.,TRBV6-5,TRBJ1-2,TRBD1,TGTGCCAGCAGCTACTATACAGGGGACTATGGCTACACCTTC,CASSYYTGDYGYTF
.,TRBV28,TRBJ1-5,.,TGTGCCAGCAGTTTAGGGGTACCACGTAATCAGCCCCAGCATTTT,CASSLGVPRNQPQHF
.,TRBV7-9,TRBJ1-2,.,TGTGCCAGCAGCTTGTTGGGACACCAATTCGTGGGTGGCTACACCTTC,CASSLLGHQFVGGYTF
.,TRBV14,TRBJ1-4,.,TGTGCCAGCAGCCAACAGTCTGAAAAACTGTTTTTT,CASSQQSEKLFF
.,TRBV29-1,TRBJ2-7,.,TGCAGCGTTCGTCAGGCCGTGACCTACGAGCAGTACTTC,CSVRQAVTYEQYF
.,TRBV28,TRBJ2-7,.,TGTGCCAGCTCCCGGAGTCTCTACGAGCAGTACTTC,CASSRSLYEQYF
.,TRBV5-1,TRBJ2-1,TRBD1,TGCGCCAGCAGCTTAGGGACAGGGGGCTACAATGAGCAGTTCTTC,CASSLGTGGYNEQFF
.,TRBV5-3,TRBJ2-7,TRBD1,TGTGCCAGAAGCTTGCGGGACAGGGGACTCTACGAGCAGTACTTC,CARSLRDRGLYEQYF
once,TRBV28,TRBJ1-1,.,TGTGCCAGCAGTTCAGCGGGGGGGAACACTGAAGCTTTCTTT,CASSSAGGNTEAFF
.,TRBV6-2/TRBV6-3,TRBJ1-1,.,TGTGCCAGCAGTTACCGCGTACGGGGGGAAGCTTTCTTT,CASSYRVRGEAFF
.,TRBV7-9,TRBJ2-7,.,TGTGCCAGCAGCGCAGACAGTCTTTCCTACGAGCAGTACTTC,CASSADSLSYEQYF
.,TRBV28,TRBJ2-7,TRBD2,TGTGCCAGCACCGGCGGGAGCTCCTACGAGCAGTACTTC,CASTGGSSYEQYF
.,TRBV19,TRBJ2-1,TRBD1,TGTGCCAGTAGTCCCCGGGACAGGGGGGCCCTTGAGCAGTTCTTC,CASSPRDRGALEQFF
.,TRBV7-9,TRBJ2-7,TRBD1,TGTGCCAGCAGCTTGGGACAGGGAGGACACGAGCAGTACTTC,CASSLGQGGHEQYF
.,TRBV4-3,TRBJ1-2,TRBD1,TGCGCCAGCAGCCAAGATTGGACAGGGGGGAACTATGGCTACACCTTC,CASSQDWTGGNYGYTF
.,TRBV3-1/TRBV3-2,TRBJ1-2,TRBD1,TGTGCCAGCAGCAGGGGACAGGAGCCCCTCTATGGCTACACCTTC,CASSRGQEPLYGYTF
few,TRBV30,TRBJ1-1,TRBD1,TGTGCCGTCCACCGGGACAGGGGAGCTGAAGCTTTCTTT,CAVHRDRGAEAFF
.,TRBV15,TRBJ2-1,.,TGTGCCACCAGCAGAGATCTGGGGCATGAGCAGTTCTTC,CATSRDLGHEQFF
.,TRBV11-3,TRBJ2-6,TRBD1,TGTGCCAGTCCAGCTTTTCCCAGACAGGGGAACAACTCTGGGGCCAACGTCCTGACTTTC,CASPAFPRQGNNSGANVLTF
.,TRBV6-5,TRBJ2-3,.,TGTGCCAGCAGTTACGGGGGGAGCACAGATACGCAGTATTTT,CASSYGGSTDTQYF